This is a list of T cell receptor beta chains from one sample in a study of shared T cell receptors in the human thymus. Sequencing was performed with immunoSEQ multiplex PCR; in TCRdb, only in-frame clones are kept and a portion is missing. The sample contains approximately 660,000 clones, roughly 90% of which appear only once. The data also belong to a second study, concerning human thymus T cells.

Sequenced material: thymocytes. Receptors were obtained from a boy younger than two with a congenital heart defect. Both conserved end residues are part of each CDR3. D genes are given only for firm matches. Where a row states a size, it is once, few, many or the class of an expanded clone; other rows omit it.

j_gene,len,abundance,v_gene,d_gene,CDR3nt,CDR3aa
TRBJ2-1,16,.,TRBV19,TRBD2,TGTGCCAGTAGTACACGGACTAGCGGGAGTTTGAATGAGCAGTTCTTC,CASSTRTSGSLNEQFF
TRBJ2-7,15,.,TRBV7-2,TRBD1,TGTGCCAGCAGCTTTAACCGGGACAGGGTATACGAGCAGTACTTC,CASSFNRDRVYEQYF
TRBJ2-5,13,.,TRBV7-9,TRBD2,TGTGCCAGCAGGCGGGAGGCCGAAGAGACCCAGTACTTC,CASRREAEETQYF
TRBJ2-3,15,.,TRBV10-3,.,TGTGCCATCACCTCGGGGGTAGCGGGCACAGATACGCAGTATTTT,CAITSGVAGTDTQYF
TRBJ2-5,17,.,TRBV5-1,TRBD2,TGCGCCAGCACACTCCAAACGACTAGCGGGAGGAAAGAGACCCAGTACTTC,CASTLQTTSGRKETQYF
TRBJ1-2,15,.,TRBV27,TRBD1,TGTGCCACCCAGAGTTTATACCGACAGGGAGATGGCTACACCTTC,CATQSLYRQGDGYTF
TRBJ2-7,16,.,TRBV25-1,TRBD2,TGTGCCAGCAGTGAACTCTATACTAGCGGGAGTCACGAGCAGTACTTC,CASSELYTSGSHEQYF
TRBJ1-3,12,.,TRBV6-1,.,TGTGCCAGCAGTGAACGGGGAAACACCATATATTTT,CASSERGNTIYF
TRBJ2-7,16,.,TRBV25-1,.,TGTGCCAGCAGTGAAACCCCGACGCAGGGAAGGCACGAGCAGTACTTC,CASSETPTQGRHEQYF
TRBJ2-7,14,.,TRBV11-2,TRBD1,TGTGCCAGCAGCTTAGGGGACAGTTCCTACGAGCAGTACTTC,CASSLGDSSYEQYF
TRBJ2-3,13,.,TRBV28,.,TGTGCCTGCTGGGGAGGCCTTACAGATACGCAGTATTTT,CACWGGLTDTQYF
TRBJ1-5,14,.,TRBV11-2,.,TGTGCCAGCAGCTTAGGGCAGGGCTCACAGCCCCAGCATTTT,CASSLGQGSQPQHF
TRBJ1-3,18,.,TRBV4-2,TRBD1,TGTGCCAGCAGCCAAGGTGATGGACAGGGATTCTCTGGAAACACCATATATTTT,CASSQGDGQGFSGNTIYF
TRBJ2-7,14,.,TRBV19,.,TGTGCCAGTAGTATTCGACGAGGTGCCTACGAGCAGTACTTC,CASSIRRGAYEQYF
TRBJ1-1,16,.,TRBV27,TRBD1,TGTGCCAGCAGTCCCGTGGACAGGGGGCTAAGCCCTGAAGCTTTCTTT,CASSPVDRGLSPEAFF
TRBJ2-3,16,.,TRBV5-4,TRBD2,TGTGCCAGCAGCCCAGGACTAGCGGGGGACACAGATACGCAGTATTTT,CASSPGLAGDTDTQYF
TRBJ2-2,12,.,TRBV18,.,TGTGCCAGCTCACCAACAACCGGGGAGCTGTTTTTT,CASSPTTGELFF
TRBJ2-2,17,.,TRBV7-2,TRBD2,TGTGCCAGCAGCTCCGGGACTAGCGGGTTAAACACCGGGGAGCTGTTTTTT,CASSSGTSGLNTGELFF
TRBJ1-5,15,.,TRBV19,.,TGTGCCAGTAGTATAGGAAGAGGCAGGGAAAAGCCCCAGCATTTT,CASSIGRGREKPQHF
TRBJ1-2,18,.,TRBV6-7,.,TGTGCCAGCAGTTACGAGGAGTCACCGCTCGCATACAACTATGGCTACACCTTC,CASSYEESPLAYNYGYTF
TRBJ2-2,15,.,TRBV10-1,.,TGCGCCAGCAGTGAGGGGGGCCCCCGACGCGGGGAGCTGTTTTTT,CASSEGGPRRGELFF
TRBJ1-1,17,once,TRBV27,TRBD1,TGTGCCAGCAGCCTACTTGGAAGCAGGGGGATGAACACTGAAGCTTTCTTT,CASSLLGSRGMNTEAFF
TRBJ2-1,14,.,TRBV10-2,TRBD2,TGCGCCAGCTCGAGGCAGCGGGAGAAGGGTGAGCAGTTCTTC,CASSRQREKGEQFF
TRBJ2-7,11,.,TRBV20-1,.,TGCAGTGCAGGGGGATCCGGAGAGCAGTACTTC,CSAGGSGEQYF
TRBJ2-3,17,.,TRBV7-8,.,TGTGCCAGCAGCTTAGTCGGGCGCATCTACCGGGGGGATACGCAGTATTTT,CASSLVGRIYRGDTQYF
TRBJ2-3,16,.,TRBV7-9,TRBD2,TGTGCCAGCAGCTTAGTTTCTAGCGGGAGCACAGATACGCAGTATTTT,CASSLVSSGSTDTQYF
TRBJ2-3,17,.,TRBV9,TRBD2,TGTGCCAGCAGCGTAGCTCGACCGGGAGGCCTTGGAGATACGCAGTATTTT,CASSVARPGGLGDTQYF
TRBJ2-2,16,.,TRBV4-1,TRBD2,TGCGCCAGCAGCCAAGTGGCGGGAGGGCCCACCGGGGAGCTGTTTTTT,CASSQVAGGPTGELFF
TRBJ2-1,11,.,TRBV5-6,.,TGTGCCAGCAGCGTTAGGGGTGAGCAGTTCTTC,CASSVRGEQFF
TRBJ2-7,17,.,TRBV4-3,TRBD2,TGCGCCAGCAGCCAAGATCTCAGACTAGCCCGCTCCTACGAGCAGTACTTC,CASSQDLRLARSYEQYF
TRBJ2-3,14,.,TRBV29-1,TRBD1,TGCAGCGTTCCCGGGACAGCCCGCACAGATACGCAGTATTTT,CSVPGTARTDTQYF
TRBJ1-2,13,once,TRBV11-2,TRBD1,TGTGCCAGCAGCGGAAGACAGGGAGATGGCTACACCTTC,CASSGRQGDGYTF
TRBJ2-5,13,.,TRBV9,.,TGTGCCAGCAGCGTAGCTACTACGGGGGTACCAAACTTC,CASSVATTGVPNF
TRBJ2-1,15,.,TRBV7-2,TRBD2,TGTGCCAGCACGTGTAGCGGGAGAGCCGGCAATGAGCAGTTCTTC,CASTCSGRAGNEQFF
TRBJ2-4,18,.,TRBV11-3,TRBD1,TGTGCCAGCAGCTCCAGAAAAGGCCTGGGACAGGGCGAAAACATTCAGTACTTC,CASSSRKGLGQGENIQYF
TRBJ2-1,23,.,TRBV2,TRBD2,TGTGCCAGCAGTGAAAGAGAGCGGGGACATCCCCTAGCGGGAGGCTCCCACGGCAATGAGCAGTTCTTC,CASSERERGHPLAGGSHGNEQFF
TRBJ2-2,16,.,TRBV5-4,TRBD1,TGTGCCAGCAGCCCCCCCCCGGGACAGGGGTCCGGGGAGCTGTTTTTT,CASSPPPGQGSGELFF
TRBJ2-2,15,.,TRBV7-9,TRBD2,TGTGCCAGCAGCTCCCTGGGGGGGGACACCGGGGAGCTGTTTTTT,CASSSLGGDTGELFF
TRBJ2-2,14,.,TRBV5-1,.,TGCGCCAGCAGCTTGTCTCTCGACAGGGGGGAGCTGTTTTTT,CASSLSLDRGELFF
TRBJ2-1,17,few,TRBV28,.,TGTGCCAGCAGTTTAAGGGAAGGACTTACTTCCTACAATGAGCAGTTCTTC,CASSLREGLTSYNEQFF
TRBJ2-1,18,.,TRBV14,TRBD2,TGTGCCAGCAGCCAAGAAGGTAGGACTAGCGGGATCGACAATGAGCAGTTCTTC,CASSQEGRTSGIDNEQFF
TRBJ1-4,15,.,TRBV4-1,.,TGCGCCAGCAGCTGGACCGGGGGTCCGGATGAAAAACTGTTTTTT,CASSWTGGPDEKLFF